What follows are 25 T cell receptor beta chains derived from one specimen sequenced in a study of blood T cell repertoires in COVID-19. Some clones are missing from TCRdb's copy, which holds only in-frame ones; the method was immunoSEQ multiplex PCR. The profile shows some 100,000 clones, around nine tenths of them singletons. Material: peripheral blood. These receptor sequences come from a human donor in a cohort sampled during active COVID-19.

CDR3 DNA: TGTGCCAGCAGCTTAGTTGGTCGCGGGATCCGCCTCTACGAGCAGTACTTC. This gives the protein CASSLVGRGIRLYEQYF. This chain connects TRBV11-3 to TRBJ2-7; possibly TRBD2 for D (6 bases). V shed 1 base and J shed 3 bases, with 19 bases lying between them. CDR3 length: 17 residues. Germline CDR1 and CDR2: SGHNT and YENEEA.

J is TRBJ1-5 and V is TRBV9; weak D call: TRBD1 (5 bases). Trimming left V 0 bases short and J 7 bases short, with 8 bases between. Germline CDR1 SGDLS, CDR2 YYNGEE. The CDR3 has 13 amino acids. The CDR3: CASSVGRDQPQHF. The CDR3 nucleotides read TGTGCCAGCAGCGTAGGGCGGGACCAGCCCCAGCATTTT. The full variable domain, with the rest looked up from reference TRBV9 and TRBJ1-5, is DSGVTQTPKHLITATGQRVTLRCSPRSGDLSVYWYQQSLDQGLQFLIQYYNGEERAKGNILERFSAQQFPDLHSELNLSSLELGDSALYFCASSVGRDQPQHFGDGTRLSIL.

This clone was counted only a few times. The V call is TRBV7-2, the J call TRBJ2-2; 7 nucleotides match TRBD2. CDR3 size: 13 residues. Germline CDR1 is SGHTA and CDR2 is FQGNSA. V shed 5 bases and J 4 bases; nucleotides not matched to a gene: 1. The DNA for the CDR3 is TGTGCCAGCAGCACTAGCGTCACCGGGGAGCTGTTTTTT. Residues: CASSTSVTGELFF.

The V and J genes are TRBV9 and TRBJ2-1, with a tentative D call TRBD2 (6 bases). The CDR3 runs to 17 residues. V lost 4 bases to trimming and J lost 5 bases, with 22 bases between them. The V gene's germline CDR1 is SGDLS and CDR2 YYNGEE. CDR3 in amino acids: CASSPRGSPGFNNEQFF. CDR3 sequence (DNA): TGTGCCAGCAGCCCCCGGGGGAGCCCTGGGTTTAACAATGAGCAGTTCTTC.

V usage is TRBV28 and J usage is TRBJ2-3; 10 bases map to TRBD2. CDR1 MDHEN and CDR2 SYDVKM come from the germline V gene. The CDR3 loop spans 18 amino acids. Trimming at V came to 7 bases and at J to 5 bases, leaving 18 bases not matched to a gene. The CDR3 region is CASTLGGAGGPSIDTQYF. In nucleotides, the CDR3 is TGTGCCAGCACCCTTGGGGGAGCGGGAGGGCCTAGTATAGATACGCAGTATTTT.

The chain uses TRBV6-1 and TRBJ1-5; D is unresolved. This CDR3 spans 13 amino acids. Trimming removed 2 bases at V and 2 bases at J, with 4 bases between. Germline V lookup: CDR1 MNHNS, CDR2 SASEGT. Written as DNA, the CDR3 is TGTGCCAGCAGTGAACAGGGCAATCAGCCCCAGCATTTT. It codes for CASSEQGNQPQHF.

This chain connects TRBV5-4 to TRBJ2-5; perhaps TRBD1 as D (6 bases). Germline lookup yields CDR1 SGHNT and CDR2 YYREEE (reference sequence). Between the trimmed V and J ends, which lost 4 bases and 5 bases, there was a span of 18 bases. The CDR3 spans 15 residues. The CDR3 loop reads CASSPGPRTGETQYF. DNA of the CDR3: TGTGCCAGCAGCCCCGGGCCTCGAACAGGGGAGACCCAGTACTTC.

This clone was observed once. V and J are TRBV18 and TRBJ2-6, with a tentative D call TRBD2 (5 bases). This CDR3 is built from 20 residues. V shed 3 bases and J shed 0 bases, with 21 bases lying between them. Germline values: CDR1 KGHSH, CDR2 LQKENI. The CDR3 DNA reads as TGTGCCAGCTCACCGACACCTTTCGCGGGTTCATTCTCTGGGGCCAACGTCCTGACTTTC. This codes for CASSPTPFAGSFSGANVLTF.

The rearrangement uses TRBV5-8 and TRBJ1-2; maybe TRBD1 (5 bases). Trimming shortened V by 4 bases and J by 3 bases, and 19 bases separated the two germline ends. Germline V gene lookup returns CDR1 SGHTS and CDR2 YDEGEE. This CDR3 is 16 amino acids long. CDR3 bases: TGTGCCAGCAGCCACCCCGGACGGAGGGGACACTATGGCTACACCTTC. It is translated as CASSHPGRRGHYGYTF.

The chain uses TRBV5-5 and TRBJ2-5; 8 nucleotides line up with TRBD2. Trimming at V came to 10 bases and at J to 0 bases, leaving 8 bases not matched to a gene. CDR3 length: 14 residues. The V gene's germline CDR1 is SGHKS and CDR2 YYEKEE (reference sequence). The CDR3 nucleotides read TGTGCCGGGAGCGGGGGCACTTACCAAGAGACCCAGTACTTC. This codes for CAGSGGTYQETQYF.

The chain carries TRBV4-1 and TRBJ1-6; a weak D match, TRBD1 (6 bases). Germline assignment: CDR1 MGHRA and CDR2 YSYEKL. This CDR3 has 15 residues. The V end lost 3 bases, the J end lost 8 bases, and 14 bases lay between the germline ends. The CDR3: CASSQVQGTDSPLHF. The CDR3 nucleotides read TGCGCCAGCAGCCAGGTACAGGGTACTGATTCACCCCTCCACTTT.

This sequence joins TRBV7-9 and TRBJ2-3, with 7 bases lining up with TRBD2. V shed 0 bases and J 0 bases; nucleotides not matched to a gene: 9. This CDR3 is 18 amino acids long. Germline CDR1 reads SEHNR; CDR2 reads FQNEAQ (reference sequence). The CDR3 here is CASSLAERGLSSTDTQYF. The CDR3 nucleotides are TGTGCCAGCAGCTTAGCGGAGCGGGGACTATCTAGCACAGATACGCAGTATTTT. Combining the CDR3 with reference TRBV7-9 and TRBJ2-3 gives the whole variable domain DTGVSQNPRHKITKRGQNVTFRCDPISEHNRLYWYRQTLGQGPEFLTYFQNEAQLEKSRLLSDRFSAERPKGSFSTLEIQRTEQGDSAMYLCASSLAERGLSSTDTQYFGPGTRLTVL.

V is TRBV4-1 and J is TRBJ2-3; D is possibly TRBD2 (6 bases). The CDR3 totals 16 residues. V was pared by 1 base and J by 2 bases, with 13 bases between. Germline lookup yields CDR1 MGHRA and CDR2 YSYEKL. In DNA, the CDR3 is TGCGCCAGCAGCCAAGGGCGGGGACTTTACACAGATACGCAGTATTTT. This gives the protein CASSQGRGLYTDTQYF.

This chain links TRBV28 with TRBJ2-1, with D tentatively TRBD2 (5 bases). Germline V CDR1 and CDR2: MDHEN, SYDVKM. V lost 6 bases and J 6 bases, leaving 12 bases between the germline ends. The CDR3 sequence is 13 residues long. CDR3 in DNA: TGTGCCAGCAGGACTCAAAGCGGCAATGAGCAGTTCTTC. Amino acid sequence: CASRTQSGNEQFF.

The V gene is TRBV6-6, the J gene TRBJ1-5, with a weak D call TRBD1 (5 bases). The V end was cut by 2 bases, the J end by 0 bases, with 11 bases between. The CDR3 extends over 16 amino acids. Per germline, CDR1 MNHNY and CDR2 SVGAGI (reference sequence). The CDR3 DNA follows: TGTGCCAGCAGTTACATAGGGGAATATAGCAATCAGCCCCAGCATTTT. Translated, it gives CASSYIGEYSNQPQHF.

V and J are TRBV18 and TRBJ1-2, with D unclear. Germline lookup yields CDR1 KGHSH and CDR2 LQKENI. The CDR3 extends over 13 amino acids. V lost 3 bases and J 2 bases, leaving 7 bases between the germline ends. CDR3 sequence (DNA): TGTGCCAGCTCACCTCAGAGGAACTATGGCTACACCTTC. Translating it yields CASSPQRNYGYTF. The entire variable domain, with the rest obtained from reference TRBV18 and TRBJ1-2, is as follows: NAGVMQNPRHLVRRRGQEARLRCSPMKGHSHVYWYRQLPEEGLKFMVYLQKENIIDESGMPKERFSAEFPKEGPSILRIQQVVRGDSAAYFCASSPQRNYGYTFGSGTRLTVV.

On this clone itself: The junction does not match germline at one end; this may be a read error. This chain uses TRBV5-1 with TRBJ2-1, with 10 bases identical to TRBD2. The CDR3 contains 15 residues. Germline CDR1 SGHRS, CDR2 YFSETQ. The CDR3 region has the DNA TGCGTCAGCAGTCTAAGGACTAGCGGATACAATGAGCAGTTCTTC. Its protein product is CVSSLRTSGYNEQFF.

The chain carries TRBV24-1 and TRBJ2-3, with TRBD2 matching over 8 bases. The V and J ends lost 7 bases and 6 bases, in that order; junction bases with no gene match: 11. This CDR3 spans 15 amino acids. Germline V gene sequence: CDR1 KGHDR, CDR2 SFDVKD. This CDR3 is CATREAGAGKDTQYF. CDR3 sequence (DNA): TGTGCCACCAGAGAAGCGGGAGCGGGGAAGGATACGCAGTATTTT.

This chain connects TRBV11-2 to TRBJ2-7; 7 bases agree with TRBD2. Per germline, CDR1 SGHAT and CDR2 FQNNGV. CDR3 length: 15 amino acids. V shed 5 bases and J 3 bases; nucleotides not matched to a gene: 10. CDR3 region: CASSATGTGGYEQYF. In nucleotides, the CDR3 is TGTGCCAGCAGCGCAACCGGGACGGGGGGCTACGAGCAGTACTTC. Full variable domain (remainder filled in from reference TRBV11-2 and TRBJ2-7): EAGVAQSPRYKIIEKRQSVAFWCNPISGHATLYWYQQILGQGPKLLIQFQNNGVVDDSQLPKDRFSAERLKGVDSTLKIQPAKLEDSAVYLCASSATGTGGYEQYFGPGTRLTVT.

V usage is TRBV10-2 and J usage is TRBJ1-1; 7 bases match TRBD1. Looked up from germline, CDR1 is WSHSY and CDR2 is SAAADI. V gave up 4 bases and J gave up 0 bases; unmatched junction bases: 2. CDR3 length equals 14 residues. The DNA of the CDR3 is TGCGCCAGCAGTGTGGGACAGTTGAACACTGAAGCTTTCTTT. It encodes CASSVGQLNTEAFF.

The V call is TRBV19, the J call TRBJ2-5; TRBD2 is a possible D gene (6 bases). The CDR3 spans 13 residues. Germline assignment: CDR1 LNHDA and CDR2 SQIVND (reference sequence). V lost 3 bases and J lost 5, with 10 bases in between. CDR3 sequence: CASSIEGGETQYF. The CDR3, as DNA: TGTGCCAGTAGTATCGAAGGAGGGGAGACCCAGTACTTC.

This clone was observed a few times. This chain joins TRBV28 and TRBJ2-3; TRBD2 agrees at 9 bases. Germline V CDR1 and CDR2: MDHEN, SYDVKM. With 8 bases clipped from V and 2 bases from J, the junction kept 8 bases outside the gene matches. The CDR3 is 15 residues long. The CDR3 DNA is TGTGCCAGCCTGTGGGCGGGAGGGAACACAGATACGCAGTATTTT. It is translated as CASLWAGGNTDTQYF.

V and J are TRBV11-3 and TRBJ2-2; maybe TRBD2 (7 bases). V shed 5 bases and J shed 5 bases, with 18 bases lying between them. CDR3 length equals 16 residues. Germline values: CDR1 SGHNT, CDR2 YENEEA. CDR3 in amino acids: CASSRRGGAGTGELFF. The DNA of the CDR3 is TGTGCCAGCAGCCGCCGAGGGGGGGCAGGGACCGGGGAGCTGTTTTTT.

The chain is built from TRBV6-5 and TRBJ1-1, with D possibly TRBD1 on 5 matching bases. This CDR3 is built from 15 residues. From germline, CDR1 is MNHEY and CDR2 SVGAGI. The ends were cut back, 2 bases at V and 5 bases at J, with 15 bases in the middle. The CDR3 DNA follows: TGTGCCAGCAGTTACCGAAGCGACGGGGGGACTGAAGCTTTCTTT. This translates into CASSYRSDGGTEAFF.

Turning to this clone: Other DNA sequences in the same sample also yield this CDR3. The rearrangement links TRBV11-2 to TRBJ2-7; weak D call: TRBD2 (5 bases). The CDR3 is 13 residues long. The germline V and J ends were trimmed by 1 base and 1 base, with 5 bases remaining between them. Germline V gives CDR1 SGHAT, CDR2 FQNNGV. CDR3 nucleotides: TGTGCCAGCAGCTTAGGAGGGTCCTACGAGCAGTACTTC. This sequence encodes CASSLGGSYEQYF.